This T cell receptor beta chain was documented in a study of shared clonotypes between healthy human individuals. Findings and caveats of the study: The small donor group covered limited genetic and exposure diversity.

Data came from immunoSEQ multiplex PCR; TCRdb stores just in-frame clones and leaves some out. Of 2,500,000 or so clones listed, roughly 93% are singletons. About this clone itself: The antigen remains undetermined.

The sequence was obtained from a man aged 18 to 29 in good health. Some clones in this sample may be carry-over from other donors' samples. Source material: naive CD4+ T cells from PBMCs. Stated subset: CD45RA+ positively selected.

This chain's CDR3 is CASSLSPWPPGNTEAFF. Written as DNA, the CDR3 is TGTGCCAGCAGCCTTTCCCCGTGGCCCCCCGGGAACACTGAAGCTTTCTTT. The V gene is TRBV21-1, the J gene TRBJ1-1. TRBV21-1 represents a pseudogene. The CDR3 spans 17 residues.